The 29 T cell receptor beta chains reported below all come from one sample, sequenced in a study of spatial heterogeneity in lung cancer. Time point given: sample taken at primary tumor resection. MiXCR was run by TCRdb on the 5' RACE reads, yielding one entry per CDR3 protein. The data hold under 85,000 distinct CDR3 sequences, with 8% observed a single time. The specimen comprised PBMCs, sampled at surgery. The source is a male donor with early-stage non-small cell lung cancer.

This clonotype was found many times. The genes are TRBV19 and TRBJ2-5; D not resolved. V dropped 5 bases and J dropped 1 base, with 14 bases sitting between them. Per germline, CDR1 LNHDA and CDR2 SQIVND (reference sequence). This CDR3 spans 15 amino acids. The CDR3 region is CASSPPFAGQETQYF. CDR3 DNA: TGTGCCAGTAGTCCCCCATTCGCTGGCCAAGAGACCCAGTACTTC.

The table lists this clonotype with many counts. The chain is built from TRBV20-1 and TRBJ1-1; 8 bases map to TRBD1. Trimming at V came to 3 bases and at J to 10 bases, leaving 10 bases not matched to a gene. Germline V gives CDR1 DFQATT, CDR2 SNEGSKA (reference sequence). This CDR3 spans 13 amino acids. The CDR3 loop is CSASAGTGRAAFF. DNA of the CDR3: TGCAGTGCTAGTGCTGGGACAGGCCGTGCAGCTTTCTTT.

At least ten counts were recorded for this clonotype. The CDR3 region is CASSYSRLGQGEQYF. CDR3 nucleotide sequence: TGTGCCAGCAGTTACTCTAGGCTTGGACAGGGAGAGCAGTACTTC. The chain links TRBV6-5 to TRBJ2-7; 8 bases fit TRBD1. V lost 0 bases and J lost 7; bases outside the gene matches: 8. The CDR3 loop spans 15 amino acids. Germline V gene lookup returns CDR1 MNHEY and CDR2 SVGAGI.

J is TRBJ2-7 and V is TRBV6-2 or TRBV6-3, with 8 bases aligning to TRBD1. In germline, CDR1 is MNHEY, CDR2 SVGEGT. V lost 5 bases and J lost 2; bases outside the gene matches: 8. CDR3 length: 15 amino acids. This CDR3 reads CASSPGQGETYEQYF. In DNA, the CDR3 is TGTGCCAGCAGTCCCGGACAGGGAGAGACCTACGAGCAGTACTTC.

This clonotype came up a few times. The CDR3 DNA reads TGTGCCAGCAGCCGCCCGGGACTAGATTACAATGAGCAGTTCTTC. Translation gives CASSRPGLDYNEQFF. This sequence joins TRBV7-8 and TRBJ2-1; 8 bases map to TRBD2. This CDR3 has 15 residues. Trimming at V came to 5 bases and at J to 4 bases, leaving 7 bases not matched to a gene. From germline, CDR1 is SGHVS and CDR2 FQNEAQ. The variable domain in full, with the rest retrieved from reference TRBV7-8 and TRBJ2-1, is GAGVSQSPRYKVAKRGQDVALRCDPISGHVSLFWYQQALGQGPEFLTYFQNEAQLDKSGLPSDRFFAERPEGSVSTLKIQRTQQEDSAVYLCASSRPGLDYNEQFFGPGTRLTVL.

V gene TRBV18 combines with J gene TRBJ2-2; the match to TRBD1 covers 10 bases. J gave up 6 bases and V 6 bases, and 7 bases lay outside the gene matches. The CDR3 length is 15 residues. Germline loops: CDR1 KGHSH, CDR2 LQKENI. The CDR3 protein is CASSTGTGAAGELFF. DNA for the CDR3: TGTGCCAGCTCGACCGGGACAGGGGCGGCCGGGGAGCTGTTTTTT.

The chain joins TRBV20-1 to TRBJ1-1; weak D call: TRBD1 (6 bases). The V end lost 6 bases, the J end lost 6 bases, and 14 bases lay between the germline ends. Per the germline V gene, CDR1 is DFQATT and CDR2 is SNEGSKA (reference sequence). The CDR3 has 12 amino acids. In nucleotides, the CDR3 is TGCAGTGCACCCACAGGGATCGCTGAAGCTTTCTTT. Amino acids: CSAPTGIAEAFF.

This clonotype has a count of ten or more. The genes are TRBV20-1 and TRBJ2-5; 11 bases map to TRBD2. The germline V gene encodes CDR1 DFQATT and CDR2 SNEGSKA (reference sequence). The CDR3 is 15 amino acids. The trim removed 5 bases at V and 1 base at J, leaving 6 bases unmatched. CDR3 nucleotide sequence: TGCAGTGCTGGGACTAGCGGAGTTCCCCAAGAGACCCAGTACTTC. Its translation: CSAGTSGVPQETQYF.

V and J are TRBV4-3 and TRBJ2-1, with D possibly being TRBD2 (5 bases). Trimming pared 3 bases from V and 2 bases from J, leaving 17 bases between. This CDR3 has 17 amino acids. CDR1 and CDR2 (germline): LGHNA, YSLEER. CDR3 nucleotides: TGCGCCAGCAGCCAGGTCTGGGCTAGCAACACCTACAATGAGCAGTTCTTC. Amino acids: CASSQVWASNTYNEQFF.

This clonotype was counted ten times or more. The V gene is TRBV6-6, the J gene TRBJ1-1; 8 bases agree with TRBD1. J was trimmed by 4 bases and V by 4 bases; bases with no gene match: 5. Germline V gives CDR1 MNHNY, CDR2 SVGAGI (reference sequence). The CDR3 spans 14 residues. In DNA, the CDR3 is TGTGCCAGCAGTTGGACTGGGACAGGCACTGAAGCTTTCTTT. Protein sequence: CASSWTGTGTEAFF.

In this sample, this clonotype turned up a few times. This chain links TRBV12-3 or TRBV12-4 with TRBJ2-1, with TRBD2 identical over 12 bases. J was trimmed by 5 bases and V by 6 bases; bases with no gene match: 5. CDR3 length: 15 residues. The CDR3 DNA is TGTGCCAGCAGCGGACTAGCGGGAAAGGACAATGAGCAGTTCTTC. It yields the protein CASSGLAGKDNEQFF.

This clonotype has at least ten counts. The V and J genes are TRBV29-1 and TRBJ2-3; 8 nucleotides match TRBD2. This CDR3 spans 15 amino acids. The trim removed 3 bases at V and 2 bases at J, leaving 7 bases unmatched. In germline, CDR1 is SQVTM, CDR2 ANQGSEA. Here the CDR3 DNA reads TGCAGCGTTGATTGGGCGGGAGGTACCACAGATACGCAGTATTTT. This gives the protein CSVDWAGGTTDTQYF.

This clonotype was seen many times. V usage is TRBV10-3 and J usage is TRBJ2-1, with 8 nucleotides matching TRBD2. The CDR3 is 14 amino acids. CDR1 ENHRY and CDR2 SYGVKD come from the germline V gene. Trimming removed 9 bases from V and 4 bases from J; junction bases left unmatched: 8. The CDR3 sequence: CAIKAGDPYNEQFF. In DNA form, the CDR3 reads TGTGCCATTAAAGCGGGAGATCCTTACAATGAGCAGTTCTTC.

This clonotype was found many times. The chain couples TRBV5-1 to TRBJ1-2; TRBD1 matches 10 bases. CDR1 and CDR2 from the germline V gene are SGHRS and YFSETQ. This CDR3 is built from 13 residues. Losses at the gene ends were 5 bases for V and 4 bases for J; bases not matched to a gene: 2. DNA of the CDR3: TGCGCCAGCAGGACAGGGGGCGGCTATGGCTACACCTTC. This encodes CASRTGGGYGYTF.

This clonotype was detected ten times or more. The chain has TRBV7-2 and TRBJ1-1; D uncertain. Germline V gene lookup returns CDR1 SGHTA and CDR2 FQGNSA. The CDR3 is made up of 14 amino acids. V dropped 1 base and J dropped 1 base, with 7 bases sitting between them. This chain's CDR3 is CASSLVHGNTEAFF. For the CDR3, the DNA is TGTGCCAGCAGCTTAGTACACGGGAACACTGAAGCTTTCTTT.

This chain connects TRBV7-9 to TRBJ2-3; TRBD2 is a possible D gene (5 bases). The CDR3 is 13 amino acids. V gave up 5 bases and J gave up 8 bases, with 14 bases separating them. CDR1 is SEHNR, CDR2 FQNEAQ, per germline (reference sequence). The CDR3 protein is CASSIGAAPTQYF. The DNA of the CDR3 is TGTGCCAGCAGCATAGGAGCGGCTCCTACGCAGTATTTT.

This clonotype was counted many times. The chain recombines TRBV12-3 or TRBV12-4 with TRBJ2-5, with a weak D call TRBD1 (5 bases). The V and J ends lost 6 bases and 5 bases respectively, with 10 bases between them. The CDR3 has 12 amino acids. The CDR3 DNA reads TGTGCCAGCAGCCTTTGGGGCGAGACCCAGTACTTC. It translates to CASSLWGETQYF.

This clonotype was recorded at least ten times. V is TRBV7-3 and J is TRBJ2-1; 13 nucleotides line up with TRBD2. This CDR3 contains 19 residues. The germline gives CDR1 SGHTA, CDR2 FQGTGA. V dropped 5 bases and J dropped 0; count of bases not matched to a gene: 10. For the CDR3, the DNA is TGTGCCAGCAGCCGAAAGGGGACTAGCGGGACTGTCTCCTACAATGAGCAGTTCTTC. Translation gives CASSRKGTSGTVSYNEQFF.

V is TRBV7-2 and J is TRBJ2-5; D is unresolved. CDR3 length equals 13 residues. The germline gives CDR1 SGHTA, CDR2 FQGNSA. The V and J ends lost 2 bases and 3 bases respectively, with 7 bases between them. CDR3 in amino acids: CASSLWAEETQYF. The CDR3 region has the DNA TGTGCCAGCAGCTTATGGGCTGAAGAGACCCAGTACTTC.

The chain links TRBV11-2 to TRBJ2-1; D call uncertain. Per germline, CDR1 SGHAT and CDR2 FQNNGV. With 2 bases removed from V and 8 bases from J, the gap between germline ends came to 7 bases. This CDR3 has 12 residues. CDR3 coding DNA: TGTGCCAGCAGCTTATACGAGCATGAGCAGTTCTTC. Translated: CASSLYEHEQFF.

This clonotype was detected ten times or more. The V gene is TRBV29-1, the J gene TRBJ2-6; D uncertain. The CDR3 loop spans 13 amino acids. V lost 6 bases, J lost 2 bases, and 8 bases lay in between. CDR1 SQVTM and CDR2 ANQGSEA come from the germline V gene. CDR3 protein: CSVPLTGANVLTF. CDR3 bases: TGCAGCGTCCCCTTAACTGGGGCCAACGTCCTGACTTTC.

The chain employs TRBV20-1 and TRBJ2-7, with 13 bases aligning to TRBD2. The V gene end was trimmed by 3 bases and the J gene end by 4 bases; junction bases not matched to a gene: 6. The CDR3 runs 15 residues. Germline CDR1 reads DFQATT; CDR2 reads SNEGSKA (reference sequence). CDR3 nucleotide sequence: TGCAGTGCTAGCGATGGGACTAGCGGGACTTACGAGCAGTACTTC. Translated, it gives CSASDGTSGTYEQYF.

This clonotype was recorded at least ten times. The chain is built from TRBV4-1 and TRBJ2-7; D remains ambiguous. CDR1 is MGHRA, CDR2 YSYEKL, per germline. V shed 4 bases and J shed 0 bases, with 13 bases lying between them. This CDR3 is 15 amino acids long. The CDR3 region has the DNA TGCGCCAGCAGCCCCAGGACCGTGAGCTCCTACGAGCAGTACTTC. Translated: CASSPRTVSSYEQYF.

This clonotype was recorded a few times. The rearrangement joins TRBV28 to TRBJ2-7; D possibly matches TRBD1 or TRBD2 (5 bases each). Deletions cut 4 bases from V and 0 bases from J, with 16 bases between. Germline lookup yields CDR1 MDHEN and CDR2 SYDVKM. The CDR3 consists of 16 residues. This chain's CDR3 is CASSSRSGTISYEQYF. In nucleotides, the CDR3 is TGTGCCAGCAGTTCACGATCCGGGACGATCTCCTACGAGCAGTACTTC. Using reference TRBV28 and TRBJ2-7 for the parts outside the CDR3, the full variable domain is DVKVTQSSRYLVKRTGEKVFLECVQDMDHENMFWYRQDPGLGLRLIYFSYDVKMKEKGDIPEGYSVSREKKERFSLILESASTNQTSMYLCASSSRSGTISYEQYFGPGTRLTVT.

This clonotype showed up just a few times. V and J are TRBV4-1 and TRBJ2-2; D remains ambiguous. The V end was cut by 1 base, the J end by 3 bases, with 15 bases between. Germline V lookup: CDR1 MGHRA, CDR2 YSYEKL. The CDR3 spans 17 residues. The CDR3 DNA follows: TGCGCCAGCAGCCAAGGACAAGCCTCTCGCGACACCGGGGAGCTGTTTTTT. Its translation is CASSQGQASRDTGELFF.

This clonotype was counted ten times or more. The genes are TRBV29-1 and TRBJ2-1; TRBD2 might be the D (6 bases). The V end was cut by 3 bases, the J end by 4 bases, with 16 bases between. The CDR3 is made up of 15 amino acids. CDR1 is SQVTM and CDR2 is ANQGSEA in the germline V gene. The CDR3 sequence is CSVEMVASAYNEQFF. CDR3 DNA: TGCAGCGTTGAGATGGTGGCTAGCGCTTACAATGAGCAGTTCTTC.

At least ten counts were recorded for this clonotype. The chain has TRBV12-3 or TRBV12-4 and TRBJ2-1; 11 bases line up with TRBD2. This CDR3 contains 14 residues. The J segment lost 5 bases and the V segment lost 6 bases, leaving 3 bases of the junction unmatched. The CDR3 sequence is CASRLAGVNNEQFF. As DNA, the CDR3 is TGTGCCAGCAGACTAGCGGGAGTTAACAATGAGCAGTTCTTC.

This clonotype was recorded at least ten times. The chain employs TRBV10-3 and TRBJ2-7, with a weak D call TRBD1 (5 bases). The CDR3 length is 13 residues. V was clipped by 0 bases and J by 2 bases, with 5 bases between them. CDR1 and CDR2 from the germline V gene are ENHRY and SYGVKD. CDR3 nucleotides: TGTGCCATCAGTGAGTCAGGGGCCTACGAGCAGTACTTC. It specifies CAISESGAYEQYF.

This clonotype was found many times. The rearrangement uses TRBV6-5 and TRBJ2-6, with D perhaps TRBD2 (6 bases). V lost 10 bases and J lost 0, with 13 bases in between. The CDR3 extends over 15 amino acids. The germline gives CDR1 MNHEY, CDR2 SVGAGI. CDR3 coding DNA: TGTGCCACCTTGAGGCGGGGCTCTGGGGCCAACGTCCTGACTTTC. It yields the protein CATLRRGSGANVLTF.